Below, one T cell receptor (beta chain) is given with its context. Its matching antigen is unknown. Per the germline V gene, CDR1 is DFQATT and CDR2 is SNEGSKA (reference sequence). The CDR3 is 13 amino acids. Trimming pared 4 bases from V and 1 base from J, leaving 10 bases between. Unique molecular identifiers featured in how the TCRbeta library was prepared. TCRdb recomputed calls from the PCR reads with MiXCR, one row per CDR3 protein. The table lists about 240,000 distinct CDR3 sequences, roughly 24% of them singletons. This sample was taken from a study of T-cell reconstitution after alpha-beta-depleted transplantation in children. General study results and limits: Several hundred expanded graft clones reportedly supplied alpha-beta T cells about two months after transplant. Surviving recipient cells, namely T cells and thymic progenitors, were the source of high day-60 TCRbeta diversity in some patients.

The genes are TRBV20-1 and TRBJ1-1; perhaps TRBD1 as D (5 bases). The sequence was obtained from a girl aged 2 to 9 with Fanconi anemia, due to receive a stem cell transplant. The source material was PBMCs, sampled before TCRalphabeta/CD19-depleted stem cell transplant. CDR3 coding DNA: TGCAGTGCTACCAACAGGAAGAACACTGAAGCTTTCTTT. Its translation is CSATNRKNTEAFF.